Below, one T cell receptor beta chain is given with its context. Other DNA variants within this sample encode the same CDR3. The entry originates in a study of cytomegalovirus exposure and HLA in healthy donors. About the study: An earlier analysis found around 100 million unique TCR beta sequences from 150 million to 200 million T cells.

This CDR3 is 14 amino acids long. Looked up from germline, CDR1 is SGHRS and CDR2 is YFSETQ. V lost 4 bases and J lost 4; bases outside the gene matches: 7. PCR amplification relied on 60 Vbeta primers (plus 13 Jbeta primers). Clones were read by immunoSEQ multiplex PCR, and TCRdb kept only the in-frame ones, dropping some. The repertoire has some 190,000 clones, roughly 80% of them found once; the top ten carry 1.5%. Sequences were obtained from PBMCs. The receptor comes from a man in his forties in good health and CMV-seronegative. This sequence joins TRBV5-1 and TRBJ2-7, with 8 positions matching TRBD1. The CDR3 region is CASSPGQGAYEQYF. The DNA of the CDR3 is TGCGCCAGCAGCCCTGGACAGGGAGCATACGAGCAGTACTTC.